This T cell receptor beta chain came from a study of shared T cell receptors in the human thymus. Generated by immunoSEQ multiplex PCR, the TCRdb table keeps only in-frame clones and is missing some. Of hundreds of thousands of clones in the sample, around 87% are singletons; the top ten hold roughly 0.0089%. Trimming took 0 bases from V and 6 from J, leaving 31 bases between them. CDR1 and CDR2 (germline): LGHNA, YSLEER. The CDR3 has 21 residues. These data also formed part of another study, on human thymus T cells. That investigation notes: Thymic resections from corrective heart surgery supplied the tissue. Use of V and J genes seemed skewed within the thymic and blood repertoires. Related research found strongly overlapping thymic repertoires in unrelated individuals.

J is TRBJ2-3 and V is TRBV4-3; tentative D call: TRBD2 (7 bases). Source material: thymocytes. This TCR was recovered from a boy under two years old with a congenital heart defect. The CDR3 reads CASSQDLGQGRERGLRDTQYF. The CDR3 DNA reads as TGCGCCAGCAGCCAAGATCTTGGGCAGGGGCGGGAGCGGGGACTTAGGGATACGCAGTATTTT.